This T cell receptor beta chain was sequenced in a study of PD-L1 blockade in urothelial cancer. Overall study: Blood analysis occurred 3 weeks (second dose) and 6 weeks after treatment start. Whole-study results and caveats: TCR clonality was measured in pretreatment peripheral blood. Clonality below the median predicted better survival. Enhanced expansion of tumor-associated blood clones at 3 weeks characterized durable-benefit patients.

Profiled with immunoSEQ multiplex PCR; TCRdb holds only in-frame clones, not every one. The sample has 100,000 to 150,000 clones; about 82% are singletons. This clone appeared once. Its antigen remains unidentified. Indicated time point: peripheral blood 6 weeks after treatment start. There were between 1 and 8 samples from each patient, taken pretreatment and on-treatment. Germline CDR1 is WSHSY and CDR2 is SAAADI. This CDR3 has 13 residues. The V gene lost 7 bases and the J gene lost 4 bases, with 11 bases spanning the gap. This sequence was found in a man aged 45-65 years with urothelial cancer. The sequenced sample was PBMCs, obtained around atezolizumab (anti-PD-L1) treatment. This sequence joins TRBV10-2 and TRBJ1-5; D remains ambiguous. The CDR3, as DNA: TGCGCCAGCACGGGGATACCTAATCAGCCCCAGCATTTT. Translation: CASTGIPNQPQHF.